Listed below are T cell receptor beta chains from one sample, sequenced in a study of CD8 T cells in ankylosing spondylitis. MiXCR, applied by TCRdb to the 5' RACE reads, yields one record per CDR3 protein. This sample has over 130,000 distinct CDR3 sequences, with under 45% found just once. Material: synovial fluid, either unsorted or a sorted T cell fraction (not recorded which). These receptors were obtained from a male donor with ankylosing spondylitis. Each CDR3 is given with its conserved first and last residue. D genes are given only for firm matches. A clone size is listed for some rows: how often the clone was seen (once, few, many), or a class if it is expanded.

d_call,j_call,clone_size,v_call,cdr3_aa,cdr3_nt
-,TRBJ1-6,once,TRBV30,CASPIENSPSDSPLHF,TGTGCCTCCCCGATAGAGAACAGTCCCTCGGATTCACCCCTCCACTTT
-,TRBJ2-2,-,TRBV20-1,CSARDSGVDTGELFF,TGCAGTGCTAGAGATTCGGGGGTCGACACCGGGGAGCTGTTTTTT
TRBD2,TRBJ2-1,once,TRBV12-3/TRBV12-4,CASSLSSGAHNEQFF,TGTGCCAGCAGTTTAAGCAGCGGGGCCCACAATGAGCAGTTCTTC
-,TRBJ2-2,-,TRBV20-1,CSAGDANTGELFF,TGCAGTGCTGGGGATGCGAACACCGGGGAGCTGTTTTTT
-,TRBJ2-5,-,TRBV7-8,CASSATVGETQYF,TGTGCCAGCAGCGCGACTGTCGGGGAGACCCAGTACTTC
-,TRBJ2-3,-,TRBV7-3,CASSPGRGGTSTDTQYF,TGTGCCAGCAGCCCAGGACGGGGCGGGACTTCCACAGATACGCAGTATTTT
TRBD2,TRBJ2-1,once,TRBV2,CARESGRADEQFF,TGTGCCAGAGAGAGCGGGAGGGCCGATGAGCAGTTCTTC
-,TRBJ2-7,-,TRBV5-1,CASSPGIRNEQYF,TGCGCCAGCAGCCCTGGGATTAGGAACGAGCAGTACTTC
TRBD2,TRBJ2-1,-,TRBV4-1,CASSQDYYSGGRNEQFF,TGCGCCAGCAGCCAAGATTATTATAGCGGGGGACGCAATGAGCAGTTCTTC
TRBD2,TRBJ2-5,once,TRBV3-1,CASSQGVTSGVQETQYF,TGTGCCAGCAGCCAAGGGGTAACTAGCGGGGTCCAAGAGACCCAGTACTTC
-,TRBJ2-7,-,TRBV20-1,CSAEYTRDPSYEQYF,TGCAGTGCTGAATACACCCGGGACCCTTCCTACGAGCAGTACTTC
TRBD1,TRBJ1-2,-,TRBV27,CASSPGQFYGYTF,TGTGCCAGCAGTCCGGGACAGTTCTATGGCTACACCTTC
TRBD1,TRBJ2-1,few,TRBV4-2,CASSQGASGQGDYNEQFF,TGTGCCAGCAGCCAAGGAGCTTCGGGACAGGGGGACTACAATGAGCAGTTCTTC
TRBD1,TRBJ1-5,-,TRBV2,CASSARTGRNQPQHF,TGTGCCAGCAGTGCCCGGACAGGACGCAATCAGCCCCAGCATTTT
TRBD1,TRBJ2-7,few,TRBV28,CASSLQGALLGEQYF,TGTGCCAGCAGTTTACAGGGGGCACTCCTTGGCGAGCAGTACTTC
TRBD1,TRBJ2-3,many,TRBV6-5,CASSPGQGLVGTDTQYF,TGTGCCAGCAGCCCGGGACAGGGGCTTGTCGGCACAGATACGCAGTATTTT
-,TRBJ2-3,-,TRBV5-1,CASSFIDPDTQYF,TGCGCCAGCAGCTTCATTGACCCTGATACGCAGTATTTT
-,TRBJ2-1,-,TRBV28,CASSLLGPPTNEQFF,TGTGCCAGCAGTTTACTGGGTCCCCCGACGAATGAGCAGTTCTTC
-,TRBJ2-6,-,TRBV12-3/TRBV12-4,CASSTQTGSGANVLTF,TGTGCCAGCAGTACGCAAACAGGGTCTGGGGCCAACGTCCTGACTTTC
-,TRBJ1-1,-,TRBV7-8,CASSLAYVNTEAFF,TGTGCCAGCAGCTTAGCGTACGTGAACACTGAAGCTTTCTTT
-,TRBJ2-2,few,TRBV7-3,CASSLTGVGTGELFF,TGTGCCAGCAGCTTAACGGGAGTGGGGACCGGGGAGCTGTTTTTT
-,TRBJ1-1,few,TRBV4-1,CASSHPGQNEAFF,TGCGCCAGCAGCCACCCCGGACAGAATGAAGCTTTCTTT
TRBD1,TRBJ1-2,few,TRBV29-1,CSVDGTETGDYGYTF,TGCAGCGTTGATGGGACCGAAACAGGGGACTATGGCTACACCTTC
TRBD2,TRBJ2-1,-,TRBV9,CASSELAGSSYNEQFF,TGTGCCAGCAGCGAGCTAGCGGGGAGCTCCTACAATGAGCAGTTCTTC
-,TRBJ2-7,-,TRBV28,CASRGWGSVEQYF,TGTGCCAGCAGAGGGTGGGGTTCGGTCGAGCAGTACTTC
TRBD2,TRBJ2-1,-,TRBV10-3,CAISESVTSGDNEQFF,TGTGCCATCAGTGAGTCGGTAACTAGCGGGGACAATGAGCAGTTCTTC
-,TRBJ2-2,-,TRBV4-2,CASSQEEGNTGELFF,TGTGCCAGCAGCCAAGAGGAGGGTAACACCGGGGAGCTGTTTTTT